This T cell receptor (beta chain) was sequenced in a study of T-cell reconstitution after alpha-beta-depleted transplantation in children. Whole-study findings and limits: Reportedly, alpha-beta T cells present about two months post-transplant originated from several hundred expanded clones of graft origin. High day-60 TCRbeta diversity in some patients came from surviving recipient T cells and thymic progenitors.

Regarding this clonotype: Its specificity is unknown.

Preparation of the TCRbeta library involved a method that used unique molecular identifiers. TCRdb passed the PCR reads through MiXCR, listing each CDR3 protein once. The sample consists of about a million distinct CDR3 sequences, less than 30% of them appearing once. Trimming left V 1 base short and J 4 bases short, with 19 bases between. CDR1 and CDR2 from the germline V gene are SEHNR and FQNEAQ (reference sequence). CDR3 size: 17 residues. The J gene is TRBJ1-2, the V gene TRBV7-9; weak D call: TRBD1 (6 bases). The source was PBMCs, mostly from graft donor cells, collected 360 days after TCRalphabeta/CD19-depleted stem cell transplant. This receptor was obtained from a boy in the first two years of life who had a stem cell transplant for SCID, so the T cells may come from the graft donor. For the CDR3, the DNA is TGTGCCAGCAGCTTAGGGGGGCAAGGACCCCCCTTCTATGGCTACACCTTC. Translated: CASSLGGQGPPFYGYTF.